This T cell receptor beta chain derives from a study of long-term antiretroviral therapy in people with HIV. Study summary: The immediate-ART recommendation dates to 2015, and the earliest samples predate it by about a decade. Whole-study findings and limits: Pre-ART expanded clones dominated the repertoire at every time point.

immunoSEQ v3.0 was run at survey level. Generated by immunoSEQ multiplex PCR, the TCRdb table keeps only in-frame clones and is missing some. The sample contains roughly 28,000 clones, 88% of which appear only once. Worth noting for this clone: The antigen is not known.

The CDR3 is 15 residues long. V gave up 7 bases and J gave up 9 bases; unmatched junction bases: 8. The V gene's germline CDR1 is MNHNY and CDR2 SVGAGI (reference sequence). Each HIV participant was treated in the United States. This specimen consisted of unsorted PBMCs, obtained 0.5 years after starting antiretroviral therapy. This sequence originates from a woman between 18 and 30 years old with HIV. This sequence joins TRBV6-6 and TRBJ2-1; TRBD2 matches at 14 bases. The CDR3 reads CASTDGTSGRAEQFF. CDR3 DNA: TGTGCCAGCACCGATGGGACTAGCGGGAGAGCTGAGCAGTTCTTC.